The clone carrying this T cell receptor beta chain was detected ten times or more. All donors came from Russia, were Caucasian and healthy, and spanned ages roughly 6 to 100. Per germline, CDR1 LGHNA and CDR2 YSLEER. CDR3 length: 14 amino acids. V gave up 1 base and J gave up 7 bases, with 13 bases separating them. The data are from a study of blood T cells in healthy people across ages. Primed by a sample-barcoded 5' primer and a J-beta primer mix, a second PCR proceeded for 7 to 11 cycles. MiXCR, run by TCRdb on the 5' RACE reads, gives a single entry per CDR3 protein. The sample consists of about 970,000 distinct CDR3 sequences, roughly 47% of them appearing once.

This sequence was found in a woman aged 55 to 70 in good health. J is TRBJ1-2 and V is TRBV4-3; D is unresolved. Sequencing input: blood. DNA for the CDR3: TGCGCCAGCAGCCAAGCTACCGGGTATGGTGGCTACACCTTC. It codes for CASSQATGYGGYTF.